Following are 5 T cell receptor beta chains from one sample sequenced in a study of identical twins. From the 5' RACE reads, TCRdb called clonotypes with MiXCR, one entry per CDR3 protein. Among about 340,000 distinct CDR3 sequences listed, approximately 13% were seen once. These same data were also listed under a study on yellow fever vaccine responses in identical twins.

The sample taken for sequencing was CD8+ T cells sorted from blood. The receptors come from a woman aged 18-29 years in good health.

The genes are TRBV6-2 or TRBV6-3 and TRBJ1-1, with TRBD1 identical over 7 bases. CDR1 and CDR2 (germline): MNHEY, SVGEGT. V lost 2 bases and J lost 0; bases outside the gene matches: 9. The CDR3 has 17 amino acids. CDR3 coding DNA: TGTGCCAGCAGTTACCGCACAGGGGTGGGGATGAACACTGAAGCTTTCTTT. As protein: CASSYRTGVGMNTEAFF.

The V call is TRBV20-1, the J call TRBJ2-7, with 7 bases fitting TRBD1. Germline CDR1 is DFQATT and CDR2 is SNEGSKA (reference sequence). The length of the CDR3 is 12 residues. The V segment lost 5 bases and the J segment 5 bases; nucleotides outside the gene matches: 6. The chain's CDR3 is CSARQGDNEQYF. The CDR3 bases are TGCAGTGCTCGACAGGGAGACAACGAGCAGTACTTC.

The DNA of the CDR3 is TGTGCCACCAGTGATGGGATCACAGGCACCCGCCAAGAGACCCAGTACTTC. This gives the protein CATSDGITGTRQETQYF. This chain connects TRBV24-1 to TRBJ2-5; D might be TRBD1 (5 bases). Germline V gene sequence: CDR1 KGHDR, CDR2 SFDVKD. Trimming removed 3 bases from V and 1 base from J, with 17 bases in between. The CDR3 contains 17 residues.

The rearrangement joins TRBV7-9 to TRBJ2-7; TRBD1 agrees at 8 bases. The CDR3 is made up of 16 amino acids. V gave up 1 base and J gave up 2 bases; unmatched junction bases: 7. CDR1 is SEHNR, CDR2 FQNEAQ, per germline (reference sequence). CDR3 sequence (DNA): TGTGCCAGCAGCTTAGGACAGGGGCCCTCAACCTACGAGCAGTACGTC. Translation: CASSLGQGPSTYEQYV.

This clonotype was detected ten times or more. V gene TRBV2 combines with J gene TRBJ2-5; a possible D gene is TRBD1 (6 bases). This CDR3 contains 13 residues. Per germline, CDR1 SNHLY and CDR2 FYNNEI. Trimming pared 9 bases from V and 2 bases from J, leaving 13 bases between. CDR3 sequence: CARQRTEQETQYF. The CDR3 DNA sequence: TGTGCCAGGCAAAGGACAGAACAAGAGACCCAGTACTTC.